This TCR beta chain was sequenced in a study of blood T cell repertoires in COVID-19. Background on the study: Some COVID-19 samples were acute and others convalescent; all came from the United States, Italy and Spain. PBMCs, B-cell-depleted T cells, or T cells were the source of the cDNA or gDNA that made up the material.

Trimming at V came to 3 bases and at J to 1 base, leaving 13 bases not matched to a gene. In germline, CDR1 is LNHNV, CDR2 YYDKDF (reference sequence). The CDR3 is made up of 19 amino acids. As processed by the authors: For nucleated cells, counts were estimated from reference gene primer amplification. Here immunoSEQ multiplex PCR was the method, and the copy in TCRdb shows in-frame clones only, minus some. V and J calls plus clone size are reproduced from that table; the DNA served to infer D and trimming. The sample has about 99,000 clones; about 91% are singletons. The specimen sequenced was peripheral blood. The chain is built from TRBV15 and TRBJ1-1; 11 nucleotides agree with TRBD1. The sequence derives from a human donor in a cohort sampled during active COVID-19. CDR3 amino acids: CATSRSYVGGTGGNTEAFF. As DNA, the CDR3 is TGTGCCACCAGCAGGTCCTACGTTGGCGGGACAGGGGGGAACACTGAAGCTTTCTTT.